The 24 T cell receptor beta chains below were found in one sample sequenced in a study of patients and donors after allogeneic stem cell transplantation. TCRdb used MiXCR to reprocess the RT-PCR reads, holding one entry per CDR3 protein. This sample has about 70,000 distinct CDR3 sequences, with 26% found just once. Sequencing used blood, either unsorted or a sorted T cell fraction (not recorded which). These receptors all come from a human donor who was either an allogeneic HSCT recipient or a stem cell or donor lymphocyte infusion donor (not recorded which). It is not recorded whose cells these are; they may come from a transplant donor.

The sample holds a few counts of this clonotype. This chain uses TRBV15 with TRBJ2-7; 7 bases align to TRBD2. Germline-derived CDR1 and CDR2 are LNHNV and YYDKDF (reference sequence). The CDR3 is 15 residues long. Trimming cost V 1 base and J 3 bases; bases outside gene matches: 6. The DNA of the CDR3 is TGTGCCACCAGCAGAGGTCTGGGGGACTACTACGAGCAGTACTTC. This codes for CATSRGLGDYYEQYF.

This clonotype showed up just a few times. V usage is TRBV5-1 and J usage is TRBJ2-3, with TRBD2 as a possible D gene (7 bases). Germline loops: CDR1 SGHRS, CDR2 YFSETQ. V was clipped by 4 bases and J by 3 bases, with 21 bases between them. CDR3 size: 17 residues. The CDR3 DNA is TGCGCCAGCAGCCCACCCGGAGGGGGACTAAGGACAGATACGCAGTATTTT. It codes for CASSPPGGGLRTDTQYF.

This clonotype appeared a few times. V usage is TRBV29-1 and J usage is TRBJ2-5, with 7 positions matching TRBD1. Per the germline V gene, CDR1 is SQVTM and CDR2 is ANQGSEA. The CDR3 totals 13 residues. V shed 6 bases and J 4 bases; nucleotides not matched to a gene: 8. This CDR3 is CSVLTGMGETQYF. CDR3 DNA: TGCAGCGTATTGACAGGGATGGGAGAGACCCAGTACTTC.

This clonotype was seen a handful of times. The CDR3 DNA reads as TGCGCCAGCAGCCGAGAGTCTAGCGGGGGGCTGTCAAATGAGCAGTTCTTC. Translating it yields CASSRESSGGLSNEQFF. The genes are TRBV4-1 and TRBJ2-1, with 11 bases that match TRBD2. This CDR3 is 17 amino acids long. The V gene's germline CDR1 is MGHRA and CDR2 YSYEKL. Trimming at V came to 4 bases and at J to 7 bases, leaving 12 bases not matched to a gene.

This clonotype has more than one count but fewer than ten. V gene TRBV5-1 combines with J gene TRBJ2-3, with 11 bases matching TRBD2. The J segment lost 6 bases and the V segment lost 5 bases, leaving 8 bases of the junction unmatched. Germline V gene lookup returns CDR1 SGHRS and CDR2 YFSETQ. This CDR3 is 15 amino acids long. CDR3 nucleotide sequence: TGCGCCAGCAGATTACTAGCGGGAGCGTGGGATACGCAGTATTTT. It is translated as CASRLLAGAWDTQYF.

The chain carries TRBV3-1 and TRBJ1-5; 8 positions agree with TRBD1. Germline V gene lookup returns CDR1 LGHDT and CDR2 YNNKEL (reference sequence). The CDR3 is 14 amino acids. V shed 5 bases, J shed 5 bases, and the junction held 5 bases outside the gene matches. The CDR3 region is CASSSGTGHQPQHF. In DNA, the CDR3 is TGTGCCAGCAGCTCCGGGACAGGACATCAGCCCCAGCATTTT.

The J gene is TRBJ1-2, the V gene TRBV13; maybe TRBD1 (5 bases). V dropped 2 bases and J dropped 6 bases, with 13 bases sitting between them. In germline, CDR1 is PRHDT, CDR2 FYEKMQ (reference sequence). This CDR3 has 14 residues. The CDR3 loop reads CASSLQGASDGYTF. The CDR3 DNA sequence: TGTGCCAGCAGCTTACAAGGGGCTAGTGATGGCTACACCTTC.

This clonotype was found a few times. The genes are TRBV9 and TRBJ2-6, with D possibly being TRBD2 (5 bases). The ends were cut back, 4 bases at V and 0 bases at J, with 5 bases in the middle. The CDR3 runs 14 residues. Germline values: CDR1 SGDLS, CDR2 YYNGEE. The CDR3 reads CASSRDSGANVLTF. The CDR3 DNA follows: TGTGCCAGCAGCCGGGACTCTGGGGCCAACGTCCTGACTTTC.

V usage is TRBV29-1 and J usage is TRBJ2-7, with D tentatively TRBD2 (5 bases). Trimming stripped 1 base from V and 5 bases from J, with 9 bases between. Germline V gives CDR1 SQVTM, CDR2 ANQGSEA. This CDR3 has 12 residues. For the CDR3, the DNA is TGCAGCGTTGAAGGTGGCGGGCACGAGCAGTACTTC. Translated: CSVEGGGHEQYF.

This clonotype was seen a few times. The chain carries TRBV7-3 and TRBJ2-3; D may be TRBD2 (6 bases). The CDR3 is 15 residues long. Trimming removed 0 bases at V and 3 bases at J, with 10 bases between. Germline-derived CDR1 and CDR2 are SGHTA and FQGTGA. The CDR3 DNA reads as TGTGCCAGCAGCTTAACGCGGGGTGAAACAGATACGCAGTATTTT. This gives the protein CASSLTRGETDTQYF.

V usage is TRBV3-1 and J usage is TRBJ2-2; tentative D call: TRBD1 (6 bases). Germline assignment: CDR1 LGHDT and CDR2 YNNKEL (reference sequence). The CDR3 extends over 15 amino acids. V shed 4 bases and J shed 1 base, with 10 bases lying between them. This CDR3 is CASSPMTGNTGELFF. CDR3 in DNA: TGTGCCAGCAGCCCCATGACAGGGAACACCGGGGAGCTGTTTTTT.

J is TRBJ2-7 and V is TRBV27; D is unresolved. This CDR3 has 13 amino acids. Looked up from germline, CDR1 is MNHEY and CDR2 is SMNVEV (reference sequence). V was shortened by 3 bases and J by 0 bases, with 6 bases between the two germline ends. CDR3 DNA: TGTGCCAGCAGTTTCTTCTCCTCCTACGAGCAGTACTTC. Translation gives CASSFFSSYEQYF.

The chain is built from TRBV11-1 and TRBJ1-1, with TRBD1 identical over 8 bases. The V gene end was trimmed by 2 bases and the J gene end by 0 bases; junction bases not matched to a gene: 5. CDR1 and CDR2 from the germline V gene are SGHAT and FQDESV (reference sequence). CDR3 size: 16 residues. CDR3: CASSLPRQGMNTEAFF. The CDR3 coding sequence is TGTGCCAGCAGCTTACCCAGACAGGGGATGAACACTGAAGCTTTCTTT.

The rearrangement joins TRBV7-3 to TRBJ1-1; 10 bases are a match to TRBD1. The germline V gene has CDR1 SGHTA and CDR2 FQGTGA. Losses at the gene ends were 2 bases for V and 4 bases for J; bases not matched to a gene: 7. This CDR3 has 16 residues. The CDR3 loop is CASSLAGQGVSTEAFF. CDR3 coding DNA: TGTGCCAGCAGCTTAGCCGGACAGGGGGTATCCACTGAAGCTTTCTTT.

This clonotype appeared a few times. The CDR3 DNA reads TGCAGTGCTAGTTTCCAGGGGGGTTTTAATGAAAAACTGTTTTTT. Amino acid sequence: CSASFQGGFNEKLFF. The V and J genes are TRBV20-1 and TRBJ1-4; 7 bases match TRBD1. The germline V gene has CDR1 DFQATT and CDR2 SNEGSKA (reference sequence). The CDR3 sequence is 15 residues long. J gave up 4 bases and V 3 bases, and 8 bases lay outside the gene matches.

Judged by abundance, this clonotype is medium-sized. CDR3 coding DNA: TGCGCCAGCAGCTTGACCGGCGTGGGCAGGGTGAATTCACCCCTCCACTTT. Amino acids: CASSLTGVGRVNSPLHF. V and J are TRBV5-1 and TRBJ1-6, with D possibly TRBD1 on 5 matching bases. The V end lost 1 base, the J end lost 7 bases, and 18 bases lay between the germline ends. The CDR3 has 17 residues. In germline, CDR1 is SGHRS, CDR2 YFSETQ.

This chain connects TRBV5-4 to TRBJ2-1, with 10 bases that match TRBD2. Trimming at V came to 4 bases and at J to 9 bases, leaving 10 bases not matched to a gene. Per germline, CDR1 SGHNT and CDR2 YYREEE (reference sequence). The CDR3 runs to 15 residues. The CDR3 DNA follows: TGTGCCAGCAGCCCGGGGACTAGCGAGCTTAGTGAGCAGTTCTTC. Amino acids: CASSPGTSELSEQFF.

This clonotype was counted only a few times. The CDR3 is CASSLGAGETQYF. CDR3 bases: TGCGCCAGCAGCTTGGGGGCCGGAGAGACCCAGTACTTC. The chain carries TRBV5-1 and TRBJ2-5; D unclear. The CDR3 is 13 residues long. Germline CDR1 and CDR2: SGHRS and YFSETQ. Trimming shortened V by 0 bases and J by 4 bases, and 7 bases separated the two germline ends.

This chain uses TRBV24-1 with TRBJ2-3; unclear D gene. The CDR3 is made up of 13 amino acids. CDR1 and CDR2 from the germline V gene are KGHDR and SFDVKD. V lost 2 bases and J lost 3, with 5 bases in between. This chain's CDR3 is CATSDYRTDTQYF. The CDR3 coding sequence is TGTGCCACCAGTGATTATCGGACAGATACGCAGTATTTT.

A few counts support this clonotype. This chain connects TRBV4-1 to TRBJ1-5; D uncertain. Trimming removed 2 bases from V and 0 bases from J, with 11 bases in between. CDR3 length equals 16 residues. Germline V gene data show CDR1 as MGHRA and CDR2 as YSYEKL. CDR3 sequence (DNA): TGCGCCAGCAGCCAAACCTACACCTTTAGCAATCAGCCCCAGCATTTT. This encodes CASSQTYTFSNQPQHF.

This clonotype occurred once. V is TRBV12-3 or TRBV12-4 and J is TRBJ2-7; no clear D gene. V was trimmed by 7 bases and J by 0 bases, leaving 13 bases between them. CDR3 length: 14 residues. The CDR3 loop reads CASKGSTFSYEQYF. The CDR3 DNA reads TGTGCCAGCAAAGGGTCTACATTCTCCTACGAGCAGTACTTC.

The chain combines TRBV12-3 or TRBV12-4 with TRBJ2-2; D perhaps matches TRBD1 (5 bases). The CDR3 sequence is 14 residues long. V lost 6 bases, J lost 5 bases, and 13 bases lay in between. For the CDR3, the DNA is TGTGCCAGCAGGCTTCCAGGGAAGACCGGGGAGCTGTTTTTT. Translating it yields CASRLPGKTGELFF.

This clonotype occurred a few times. This chain links TRBV7-9 with TRBJ2-7; possible D gene TRBD2, 5 bases. This CDR3 is 12 amino acids long. Germline V CDR1 and CDR2: SEHNR, FQNEAQ (reference sequence). Trimming removed 1 base at V and 12 bases at J, with 13 bases between. For the CDR3, the DNA is TGTGCCAGCAGCTTAGTGGGCATCGGGGTGTACTTC. It encodes CASSLVGIGVYF.

This clonotype was picked up many times. V is TRBV12-3 or TRBV12-4 and J is TRBJ2-2; D perhaps matches TRBD1 (6 bases). There are 16 residues in the CDR3. The ends were cut back, 3 bases at V and 0 bases at J, with 11 bases in the middle. The CDR3 sequence is CASSLGAGTNTGELFF. The DNA for the CDR3 is TGTGCCAGCAGTTTGGGGGCGGGCACGAACACCGGGGAGCTGTTTTTT.